This T cell receptor beta chain appears in the sequencing data of a study of circulating CD8 cells and anti-PD-1 response in melanoma. At the level of the study: Anti-PD-1 was first-line therapy for about 50% of the 13 patients.

By frequency in the sample, this clonotype is large. Antigen specificity is unknown. Live CD3+CD8+TCRalphabeta+ cells were sorted into four subsets by PD-1 and/or TIGIT. Findings and limits, study-wide: TIGIT repertoires were least diverse, DNEG repertoires most diverse. Peptide assays on expanded sorted subsets replaced tumor-based reactivity testing. Generally, no replicate experiments were performed.

Germline CDR1 and CDR2: SQVTM and ANQGSEA. The CDR3 sequence is 12 residues long. V lost 6 bases to trimming and J lost 5 bases; unmatched junction nucleotides: 4. The QIAseq Immune Repertoire TCR panel built the libraries from around 15 ng of total RNA. TCRdb passed the reads through MiXCR, listing each CDR3 protein once. The data show about 1,200 distinct CDR3 sequences, 7.3% seen once. This chain links TRBV29-1 with TRBJ1-1; TRBD1 matches 9 bases. This sample comprised CD8+ T cells from PBMCs, obtained at baseline or after one month of anti-PD-1 therapy (not recorded which). This TCR came from a human donor with melanoma. The CDR3 here is CSVQGQGTEAFF. The CDR3 DNA reads TGCAGCGTCCAGGGACAGGGAACTGAAGCTTTCTTT. Drawing the rest from reference TRBV29-1 and TRBJ1-1, the complete variable domain is SAVISQKPSRDICQRGTSLTIQCQVDSQVTMMFWYRQQPGQSLTLIATANQGSEATYESGFVIDKFPISRPNLTFSTLTVSNMSPEDSSIYLCSVQGQGTEAFFGQGTRLTVV.